This is a list of T cell receptor beta chains from one sample in a study of cytomegalovirus exposure and HLA in healthy donors. Sequenced by immunoSEQ multiplex PCR; TCRdb stores in-frame clones only, minus some. The data show 200,000 to 250,000 clones, over 75% seen once. Sequences were obtained from PBMCs. These receptors all come from a boy younger than 18 in good health and CMV-seronegative. CDR3s include the opening cysteine and the closing phenylalanine or tryptophan. A D gene is named only where the DNA matches it firmly. Expanded clones get a size class; other rows say once, few or many, or leave the size out.

TGTGCCAGCAGGGAGGGGACCGCTACTACGAGGCAGTACTTC CASREGTATTRQYF TRBJ2-7 NA NA TRBV6-1
TGTGCCAGTAGAGCATTAGCCAAAAACATTCAGTACTTC CASRALAKNIQYF TRBJ2-4 NA NA TRBV19
TGTGCCAGCAGCCCAGCGGGGACCCATAATTCACCCCTCCACTTT CASSPAGTHNSPLHF TRBJ1-6 NA NA TRBV7-3
TGTGCCTGGAGAGCAGGGCCCTATGGCTACACCTTC CAWRAGPYGYTF TRBJ1-2 NA NA TRBV30
TGCGCCAGCAGCTTGGCTTCGGGTAGCATGAACACTGAAGCTTTCTTT CASSLASGSMNTEAFF TRBJ1-1 once NA TRBV5-1
TGTGCCAGCAGTGTGACAGGGAACTATGGCTACACCTTC CASSVTGNYGYTF TRBJ1-2 few TRBD1 TRBV6-1
TGTGCCAGCAGCTCGACAGGGTTTATCGGGGAGCTGTTTTTT CASSSTGFIGELFF TRBJ2-2 few TRBD1 TRBV5-8
TGTGCCAGCAGCCCCACGGGGGTTGAAGCTTTCTTT CASSPTGVEAFF TRBJ1-1 few NA TRBV11-1
TGTGCCAGCAGCGACCTAGCGGGGAGAAGCTCCTACAATGAGCAGTTCTTC CASSDLAGRSSYNEQFF TRBJ2-1 few TRBD2 TRBV5-4
TGCGCCAGCAGCTTCACAGGGGGCGCGGGTGAAGCTTTCTTT CASSFTGGAGEAFF TRBJ1-1 NA TRBD1 TRBV5-1
TGTGCCAGCAGCTGGGGGGGCAGGGGAGGGTACGAGCAGTACTTC CASSWGGRGGYEQYF TRBJ2-7 NA NA TRBV7-2
TGTGCCAGCAGCACGGGGAGTATCTCCGAGCAGTACTTC CASSTGSISEQYF TRBJ2-7 NA NA TRBV5-4
TGTGCCAGCAGTGAAATTCGGCAGGGGAGTGAAAAACTGTTTTTT CASSEIRQGSEKLFF TRBJ1-4 NA NA TRBV6-1
TGTGCCAGCCTATGGGGGGACCGAAATCAGCCCCAGCATTTT CASLWGDRNQPQHF TRBJ1-5 NA NA TRBV6-1
TGTGCCTGGAGCGCACTAGCGACCGTTGGCGAGCAGTTCTTC CAWSALATVGEQFF TRBJ2-1 NA TRBD2 TRBV30